This entry describes one T cell receptor beta chain. Its antigen is unknown. The data originate from a study of T cell repertoires in cytomegalovirus infection. Germline V lookup: CDR1 DFQATT, CDR2 SNEGSKA (reference sequence). The CDR3 consists of 16 residues. V shed 0 bases and J 5 bases; nucleotides not matched to a gene: 5. TCRdb reprocessed the reads with MiXCR, giving one entry per CDR3 protein. Found here are 200,000 to 300,000 distinct CDR3 sequences, approximately 13% of them singletons; the top ten hold 1.5% to 2%. The study's findings and limits: Carriage of CMV together with the relevant HLA was identifiable through cumulative public TCR beta family frequency. HLA-C-restricted CMV-specific TCR beta clonotypes were dominant in the ex vivo response.

The V call is TRBV20-1, the J call TRBJ2-1; 12 bases agree with TRBD2. The sample consisted of PBMCs. The receptor was derived from a human donor in good health (CMV status not recorded). Some clones in this sample may be carry-over from other donors' samples. The CDR3 DNA is TGCAGTGCTAGAGATCCTAGGACTAGCGGGGACAATGAGCAGTTCTTC. Encoded protein: CSARDPRTSGDNEQFF.